In its sample, the clone carrying this T cell receptor beta chain was seen a few times. Its antigen is not identified. This entry is derived from a study of T-cell memory formation after mild COVID-19. General study findings and limits: CD4/CD8 balance held among clones contracting day 15 to 85, and later expanders leaned CD4+. Mainly CM and EM harbored the contracting CD4+ clones; mainly EMRA harbored the CD8+ ones. Some clones that responded turned up in pre-infection memory, which suggests that cross-reactive memory joined in.

Constant-segment primers and 5'RACE yielded cDNA libraries for TCR alpha and TCR beta, each carrying sample barcodes and UMIs. TCRdb analysed the 5' RACE reads with MiXCR anew, one entry per CDR3 protein. In the table there are hundreds of thousands of distinct CDR3 sequences, 15% to 20% of which are singletons. Deletions cut 1 base from V and 8 bases from J, with 6 bases between. The length of the CDR3 is 12 residues. The germline gives CDR1 KGHSH, CDR2 LQKENI. Source material: PBMCs or a T cell subset sorted from them (not recorded which). The receptor was derived from an adult woman who had mild COVID-19 (a few samples of this study predate the infection). Cell type and time point are not known. The V gene is TRBV18, the J gene TRBJ1-3; D remains unclear. CDR3 DNA sequence: TGTGCCAGCTCACCACAGGGAGACACCATATATTTT. Residues: CASSPQGDTIYF.